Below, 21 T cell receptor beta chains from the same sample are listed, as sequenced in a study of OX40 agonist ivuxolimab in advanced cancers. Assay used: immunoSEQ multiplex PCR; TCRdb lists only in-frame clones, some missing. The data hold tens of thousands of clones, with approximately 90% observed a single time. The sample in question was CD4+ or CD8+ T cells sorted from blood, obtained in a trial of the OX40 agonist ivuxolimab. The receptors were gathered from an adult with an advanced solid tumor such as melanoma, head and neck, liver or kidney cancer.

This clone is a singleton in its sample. CDR3 residues: CASTVPGGRSNEAFF. The CDR3 nucleotides read TGTGCCAGCACCGTCCCGGGAGGGCGGTCGAACGAAGCTTTCTTT. The gene calls are TRBV28 and TRBJ1-1; D ambiguous. Germline V gene sequence: CDR1 MDHEN, CDR2 SYDVKM. This CDR3 spans 15 amino acids. V lost 7 bases and J 8 bases, leaving 23 bases between the germline ends.

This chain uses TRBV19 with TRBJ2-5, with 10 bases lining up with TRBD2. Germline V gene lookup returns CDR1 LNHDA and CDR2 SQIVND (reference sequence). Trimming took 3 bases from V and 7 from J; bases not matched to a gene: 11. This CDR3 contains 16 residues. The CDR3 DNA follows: TGTGCCAGTAGTATGGTCCTAGCGGGGGCGATTGGGACCCAGTACTTC. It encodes CASSMVLAGAIGTQYF.

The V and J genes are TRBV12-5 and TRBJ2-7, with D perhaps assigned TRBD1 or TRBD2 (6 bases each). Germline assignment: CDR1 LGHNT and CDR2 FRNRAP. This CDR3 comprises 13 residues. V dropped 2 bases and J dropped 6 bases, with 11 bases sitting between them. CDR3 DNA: TGTGCTAGTGGTTTGACAGAGGGGGGCGAGCAGTACTTC. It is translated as CASGLTEGGEQYF.

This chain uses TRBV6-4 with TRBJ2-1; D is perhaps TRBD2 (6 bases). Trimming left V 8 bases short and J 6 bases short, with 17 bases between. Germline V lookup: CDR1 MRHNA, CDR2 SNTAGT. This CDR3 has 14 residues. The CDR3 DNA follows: TGTGCCAGCGCCCGGGACTGGAGGCTCAATGAGCAGTTCTTC. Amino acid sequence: CASARDWRLNEQFF.

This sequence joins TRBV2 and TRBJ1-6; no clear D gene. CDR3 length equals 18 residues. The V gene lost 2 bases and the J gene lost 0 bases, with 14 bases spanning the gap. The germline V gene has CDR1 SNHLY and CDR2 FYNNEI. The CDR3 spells CASSEWAGLLSYNSPLHF. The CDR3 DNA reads TGTGCCAGCAGTGAATGGGCAGGCTTACTCTCCTATAATTCACCCCTCCACTTT.

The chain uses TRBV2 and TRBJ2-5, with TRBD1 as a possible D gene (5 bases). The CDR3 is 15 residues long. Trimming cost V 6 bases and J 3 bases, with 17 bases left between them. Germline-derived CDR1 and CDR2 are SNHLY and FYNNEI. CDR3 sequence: CASSKVGQVEETQYF. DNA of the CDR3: TGTGCCAGCAGCAAAGTAGGACAAGTAGAAGAGACCCAGTACTTC.

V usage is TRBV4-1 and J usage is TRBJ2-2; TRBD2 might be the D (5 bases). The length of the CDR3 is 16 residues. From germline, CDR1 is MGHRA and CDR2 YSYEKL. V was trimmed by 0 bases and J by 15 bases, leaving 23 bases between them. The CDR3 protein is CASSQDVDSLTLRVFF. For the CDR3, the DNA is TGCGCCAGCAGCCAAGATGTAGACTCCTTAACCTTGCGGGTGTTTTTT.

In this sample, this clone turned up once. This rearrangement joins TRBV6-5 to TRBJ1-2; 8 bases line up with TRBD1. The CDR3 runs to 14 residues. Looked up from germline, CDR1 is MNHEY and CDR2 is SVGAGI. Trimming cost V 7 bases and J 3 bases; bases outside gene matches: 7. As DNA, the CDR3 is TGTGCCAGCAAAAAGGACAGGGAATACTATGGCTACACCTTC. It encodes CASKKDREYYGYTF.

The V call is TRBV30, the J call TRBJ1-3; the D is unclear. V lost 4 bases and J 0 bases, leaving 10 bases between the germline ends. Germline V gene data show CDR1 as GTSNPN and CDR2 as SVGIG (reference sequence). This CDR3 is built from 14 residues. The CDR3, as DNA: TGTGCCTGGATTAGGTCGGACTCTGGAAACACCATATATTTT. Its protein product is CAWIRSDSGNTIYF.

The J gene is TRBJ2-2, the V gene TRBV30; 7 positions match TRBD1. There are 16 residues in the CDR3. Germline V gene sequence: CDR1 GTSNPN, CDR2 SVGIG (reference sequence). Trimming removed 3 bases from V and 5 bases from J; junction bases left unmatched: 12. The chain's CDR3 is CAWSRSRQGRTGELFF. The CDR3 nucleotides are TGTGCCTGGAGCCGATCTCGACAGGGTAGAACCGGGGAGCTGTTTTTT.

The CDR3, as DNA: TGCGCCAGCAGCCCTGGGGGGGCGGCAGATACGCAGTATTTT. Its protein is CASSPGGAADTQYF. The gene calls are TRBV5-1 and TRBJ2-3; TRBD2 might be the D (7 bases). V lost 4 bases, J lost 4 bases, and 13 bases lay in between. CDR1 is SGHRS and CDR2 is YFSETQ in the germline V gene. The CDR3 is made up of 14 amino acids.

DNA of the CDR3: TGTGCCAGCAGTTTGGGGGGTGATAATGAAAAACTGTTTTTT. Amino acid sequence: CASSLGGDNEKLFF. This chain uses TRBV28 with TRBJ1-4; D may be TRBD1 (5 bases). Between the trimmed V and J ends, which lost 3 bases and 4 bases, there was a span of 9 bases. CDR3 length: 14 residues. Germline values: CDR1 MDHEN, CDR2 SYDVKM.

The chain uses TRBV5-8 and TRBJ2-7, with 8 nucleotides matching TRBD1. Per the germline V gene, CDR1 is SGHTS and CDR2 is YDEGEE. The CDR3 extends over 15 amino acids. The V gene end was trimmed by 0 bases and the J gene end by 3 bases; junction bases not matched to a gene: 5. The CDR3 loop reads CASSLVGQAFYEQYF. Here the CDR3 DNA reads TGTGCCAGCAGCTTGGTGGGACAGGCCTTCTACGAGCAGTACTTC.

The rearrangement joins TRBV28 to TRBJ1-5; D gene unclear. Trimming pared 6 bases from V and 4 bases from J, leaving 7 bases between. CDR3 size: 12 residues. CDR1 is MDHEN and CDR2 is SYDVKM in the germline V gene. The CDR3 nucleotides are TGTGCCAGCAGACCCGGTAATCAGCCCCAGCATTTT. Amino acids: CASRPGNQPQHF.

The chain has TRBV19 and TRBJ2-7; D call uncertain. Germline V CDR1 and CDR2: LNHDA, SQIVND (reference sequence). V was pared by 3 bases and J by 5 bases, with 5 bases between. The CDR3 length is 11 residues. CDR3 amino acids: CASSIRNEQYF. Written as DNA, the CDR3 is TGTGCCAGTAGTATTCGGAACGAGCAGTACTTC.

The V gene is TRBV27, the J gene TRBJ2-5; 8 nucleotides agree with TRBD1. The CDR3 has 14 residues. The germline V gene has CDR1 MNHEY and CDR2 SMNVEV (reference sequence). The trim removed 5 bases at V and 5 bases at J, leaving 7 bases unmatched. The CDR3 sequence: CASSHGQGGETQYF. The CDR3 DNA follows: TGTGCCAGCAGTCACGGACAGGGCGGCGAGACCCAGTACTTC.

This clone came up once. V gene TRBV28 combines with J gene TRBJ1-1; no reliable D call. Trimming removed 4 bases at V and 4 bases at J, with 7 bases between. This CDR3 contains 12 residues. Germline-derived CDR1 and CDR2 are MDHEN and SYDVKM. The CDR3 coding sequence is TGTGCCAGCAGTTCGGGGTCCACTGAAGCTTTCTTT. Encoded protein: CASSSGSTEAFF.

Here the CDR3 DNA reads TGTGCCAGCAGCTTAGACAGGACATCCTACGAGCAGTACTTC. Translating gives CASSLDRTSYEQYF. The rearrangement joins TRBV7-6 to TRBJ2-7, with a tentative D call TRBD1 (5 bases). CDR3 size: 14 residues. In germline, CDR1 is SGHVS, CDR2 FNYEAQ. The V and J ends lost 1 base and 1 base respectively, with 8 bases between them.

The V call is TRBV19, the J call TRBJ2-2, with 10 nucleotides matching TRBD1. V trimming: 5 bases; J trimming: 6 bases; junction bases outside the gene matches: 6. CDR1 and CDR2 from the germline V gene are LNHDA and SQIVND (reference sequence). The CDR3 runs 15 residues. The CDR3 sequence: CASSSTGTGAGELFF. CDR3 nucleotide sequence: TGTGCCAGTAGTTCAACCGGGACAGGGGCCGGGGAGCTGTTTTTT.

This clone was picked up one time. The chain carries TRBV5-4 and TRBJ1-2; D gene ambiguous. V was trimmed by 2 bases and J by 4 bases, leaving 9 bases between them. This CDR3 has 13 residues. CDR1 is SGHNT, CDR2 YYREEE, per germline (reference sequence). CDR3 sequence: CASSLEGAYGYTF. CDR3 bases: TGTGCCAGCAGCTTAGAGGGCGCCTATGGCTACACCTTC.

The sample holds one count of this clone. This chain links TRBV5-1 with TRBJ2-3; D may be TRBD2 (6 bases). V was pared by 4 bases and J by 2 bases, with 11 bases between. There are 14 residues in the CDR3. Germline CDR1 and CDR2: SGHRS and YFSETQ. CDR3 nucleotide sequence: TGCGCCAGCAGCCGCGGGGATACCACAGATACGCAGTATTTT. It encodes CASSRGDTTDTQYF.